These 17 T cell receptor beta chains came from one sample sequenced in a study of blood T cells in healthy people across ages. The authors ran a second PCR of about 6 to 11 cycles using a sample-barcoded 5' primer and a J-beta primer mix. One entry per CDR3 protein results from TCRdb running MiXCR on the 5' RACE reads. This sample yields about 1.6 million distinct CDR3 sequences, of which roughly 32% are seen a single time; 10% to 12% belongs to the top ten. Sequences were obtained from blood. The source of these receptors is a woman younger than 45 in good health.

This chain links TRBV11-2 with TRBJ2-5; TRBD2 agrees at 8 bases. CDR1 and CDR2 from the germline V gene are SGHAT and FQNNGV. The ends lost 8 bases at V and 2 bases at J; junction bases unmatched: 7. CDR3 size: 14 residues. CDR3 loop: CASGLRGVQETQYF. In DNA, the CDR3 is TGTGCCAGCGGCCTGCGGGGGGTTCAAGAGACCCAGTACTTC.

The gene calls are TRBV20-1 and TRBJ1-2; no clear D gene. Germline lookup yields CDR1 DFQATT and CDR2 SNEGSKA (reference sequence). The CDR3 has 14 residues. V shed 0 bases and J shed 8 bases, with 16 bases lying between them. CDR3 bases: TGCAGTGCTAGAGATCGAGAAGGTCCTATGGGCTACACCTTC. Encoded protein: CSARDREGPMGYTF.

This chain connects TRBV12-3 or TRBV12-4 to TRBJ1-2; D perhaps matches TRBD1 (6 bases). V was clipped by 3 bases and J by 4 bases, with 18 bases between them. This CDR3 has 16 amino acids. The CDR3 DNA sequence: TGTGCCAGCAGTTTCGGACAGACCGGGGTACGCTATGGCTACACCTTC. This gives the protein CASSFGQTGVRYGYTF.

V and J are TRBV6-1 and TRBJ2-7, with D tentatively TRBD1 (5 bases). The CDR3 contains 12 residues. The germline V gene encodes CDR1 MNHNS and CDR2 SASEGT. Trimming stripped 11 bases from V and 5 bases from J, with 16 bases between. The CDR3 DNA reads as TGTGCCGTCAGCAGGGTTACAGACGAGCAGTACTTC. As protein: CAVSRVTDEQYF.

This clonotype has only a few counts. This chain links TRBV5-4 with TRBJ1-1; TRBD1 aligns across 7 bases. From germline, CDR1 is SGHNT and CDR2 YYREEE (reference sequence). Trimming at V came to 1 base and at J to 9 bases, leaving 3 bases not matched to a gene. This CDR3 is built from 12 residues. CDR3 residues: CASSLTTGKAFF. CDR3 in DNA: TGTGCCAGCAGCTTGACGACAGGGAAAGCTTTCTTT.

This clonotype was picked up a small number of times. The V and J genes are TRBV20-1 and TRBJ1-2; possibly TRBD1 for D (6 bases). V lost 2 bases to trimming and J lost 7 bases, with 20 bases between them. This CDR3 contains 15 residues. Germline V gene sequence: CDR1 DFQATT, CDR2 SNEGSKA (reference sequence). As DNA, the CDR3 is TGCAGTGCTAGAATCCTTGCAGGGGAAGTCGGTGGCTACACCTTC. Translation: CSARILAGEVGGYTF.

This clonotype has a handful of counts. The chain joins TRBV4-1 to TRBJ1-5; 8 bases match TRBD1. Trimming took 3 bases from V and 7 from J; bases not matched to a gene: 14. This CDR3 has 17 amino acids. Germline-derived CDR1 and CDR2 are MGHRA and YSYEKL. CDR3 coding DNA: TGCGCCAGCAGCCAGGAGCCAACAGGGGGATTATGGCAGCCCCAGCATTTT. It yields the protein CASSQEPTGGLWQPQHF.

This clonotype was seen ten or more times. This chain connects TRBV20-1 to TRBJ2-1; D gene ambiguous. V lost 1 base, J lost 9 bases, and 16 bases lay in between. Germline V gene lookup returns CDR1 DFQATT and CDR2 SNEGSKA (reference sequence). This CDR3 has 14 amino acids. CDR3 loop: CSARVPGLKSEQFF. Written as DNA, the CDR3 is TGCAGTGCTAGAGTCCCTGGCCTTAAATCTGAGCAGTTCTTC.

The chain couples TRBV20-1 to TRBJ1-2, with 7 bases lining up with TRBD1. The germline CDR1 and CDR2 sequences are DFQATT and SNEGSKA (reference sequence). Germline trimming cut 3 bases from V and 2 bases from J; bases unmatched to any gene: 9. The CDR3 has 15 residues. For the CDR3, the DNA is TGCAGTGCTAGTGACAGGGAAGGGATCAACTATGGCTACACCTTC. Protein sequence: CSASDREGINYGYTF.

The chain couples TRBV11-2 to TRBJ2-7, with no clear D. The assigned J gene may be wrong: the sequence end matches TRBJ2-5 better. The CDR3 runs 14 residues. CDR1 is SGHAT, CDR2 FQNNGV, per germline. CDR3 amino acids: CASSTSTGRETQYF. The CDR3 DNA reads TGTGCCAGCAGCACCAGCACTGGTCGGGAGACCCAGTACTTC.

In its sample, this clonotype was seen a few times. This chain links TRBV6-1 with TRBJ1-2; 7 nucleotides line up with TRBD1. Germline assignment: CDR1 MNHNS and CDR2 SASEGT. V lost 3 bases and J lost 4; bases outside the gene matches: 5. CDR3 length: 14 residues. The CDR3 protein is CASSETGRGYGYTF. DNA of the CDR3: TGTGCCAGCAGTGAGACAGGGCGGGGCTATGGCTACACCTTC.

The chain employs TRBV29-1 and TRBJ2-1, with D possibly TRBD2 on 5 matching bases. Deletions cut 4 bases from V and 8 bases from J, with 15 bases between. From germline, CDR1 is SQVTM and CDR2 ANQGSEA. CDR3 length: 13 amino acids. CDR3 amino acids: CSVAGSRCYEQFF. The CDR3, as DNA: TGCAGCGTTGCGGGGTCTAGATGCTATGAGCAGTTCTTC.

This clonotype has more than one count but fewer than ten. CDR3 nucleotide sequence: TGTGCCAGCAGTTATCTACCACCCGGGACAGGCCACTACGAGCAGTACTTC. As protein: CASSYLPPGTGHYEQYF. The chain carries TRBV6-2 or TRBV6-3 and TRBJ2-7, with TRBD1 identical over 8 bases. This CDR3 is 17 amino acids long. Germline CDR1 and CDR2: MNHEY and SVGEGT. The J segment lost 3 bases and the V segment lost 3 bases, leaving 13 bases of the junction unmatched.

The chain carries TRBV29-1 and TRBJ2-3; TRBD1 matches 7 bases. The V and J ends lost 2 bases and 2 bases, in that order; junction bases with no gene match: 4. From germline, CDR1 is SQVTM and CDR2 ANQGSEA. There are 14 residues in the CDR3. CDR3 residues: CSVEKQGPTDTQYF. CDR3 DNA: TGCAGCGTTGAAAAACAGGGGCCCACAGATACGCAGTATTTT.

This clonotype was picked up a small number of times. This chain joins TRBV7-9 and TRBJ2-7; TRBD1 or TRBD2 may be the D gene (6 bases each). This CDR3 is 15 amino acids long. The V gene's germline CDR1 is SEHNR and CDR2 FQNEAQ (reference sequence). Trimming stripped 2 bases from V and 2 bases from J, with 13 bases between. CDR3 sequence reads: CASSLSWGDTYEQYF. CDR3 nucleotide sequence: TGTGCCAGCAGCTTATCTTGGGGGGACACCTACGAGCAGTACTTC.

For this clonotype: Relative to the germline gene, one junction end is altered; a read error may explain this. The V call is TRBV3-1, the J call TRBJ2-2; 10 nucleotides agree with TRBD1. The CDR3 extends over 15 amino acids. Germline values: CDR1 LGHDT, CDR2 YNNKEL (reference sequence). CDR3: CASSPGTGDTRELFF. In DNA form, the CDR3 reads TGTGCCAGCAGTCCCGGGACAGGGGACACCAGGGAGCTGTTTTTT.

The rearrangement joins TRBV3-1 to TRBJ1-5; 7 bases are shared with TRBD1. The junction had 6 bases not matched to a gene; V was cut back by 8 bases and J by 8 bases. Germline loops: CDR1 LGHDT, CDR2 YNNKEL (reference sequence). This CDR3 has 12 residues. The CDR3 loop reads CASGGQGEPQHF. CDR3 DNA: TGTGCCAGCGGGGGGCAGGGGGAGCCCCAGCATTTT.